Below, 20 T cell receptor beta chains from the same sample are listed, as sequenced in a study of T-cell memory formation after mild COVID-19. TCRdb fed the 5' RACE reads into MiXCR, producing one record per CDR3 protein. The sample contains around 200,000 distinct CDR3 sequences, 20% to 25% of which appear only once. Sequenced: PBMCs or a T cell subset sorted from them (not recorded which). The receptors here all came from an adult woman who had mild COVID-19 (a few samples of this study predate the infection). Cell type and time point are not known.

The V and J genes are TRBV6-2 or TRBV6-3 and TRBJ2-3; D possibly corresponds to TRBD2 (5 bases). Germline values: CDR1 MNHEY, CDR2 SVGEGT. The CDR3 is 17 residues long. V lost 2 bases to trimming and J lost 0 bases, with 15 bases between them. CDR3 in amino acids: CASSYGNGVGSTDTQYF. CDR3 sequence (DNA): TGTGCCAGCAGTTACGGAAACGGGGTGGGAAGCACAGATACGCAGTATTTT.

Only a few counts were recorded for this clonotype. The chain couples TRBV4-3 to TRBJ2-7, with a tentative D call TRBD2 (6 bases). Germline values: CDR1 LGHNA, CDR2 YSLEER. V was trimmed by 0 bases and J by 2 bases, leaving 14 bases between them. This CDR3 has 16 amino acids. Here the CDR3 reads CASSQDWGLSAYEQYF. In DNA form, the CDR3 reads TGCGCCAGCAGCCAAGATTGGGGACTGTCGGCCTACGAGCAGTACTTC.

The chain employs TRBV7-6 and TRBJ2-7; the D gene is possibly TRBD2 (5 bases). The length of the CDR3 is 15 residues. The germline V gene has CDR1 SGHVS and CDR2 FNYEAQ. Trimming left V 1 base short and J 7 bases short, with 17 bases between. As DNA, the CDR3 is TGTGCCAGCAGCTTAGTATGGACGGCCGGGGAAGAGCAGTACTTC. This gives the protein CASSLVWTAGEEQYF.

The rearrangement links TRBV7-9 to TRBJ1-1; maybe TRBD1 (5 bases). Germline lookup yields CDR1 SEHNR and CDR2 FQNEAQ (reference sequence). V was cut by 3 bases and J by 0 bases, with 8 bases left in between. The CDR3 loop spans 14 amino acids. The CDR3 sequence is CASSLMGLNTEAFF. CDR3 nucleotides: TGTGCCAGCAGCTTGATGGGACTGAACACTGAAGCTTTCTTT.

The rearrangement joins TRBV7-8 to TRBJ2-7; no clear D gene. V was clipped by 5 bases and J by 2 bases, with 10 bases between them. This CDR3 region has 13 residues. Germline lookup yields CDR1 SGHVS and CDR2 FQNEAQ. CDR3 protein: CASSEERTYEQYF. The CDR3 coding sequence is TGTGCCAGCAGCGAGGAGAGGACCTACGAGCAGTACTTC. Together with reference TRBV7-8 and TRBJ2-7, the CDR3 gives the full variable domain: GAGVSQSPRYKVAKRGQDVALRCDPISGHVSLFWYQQALGQGPEFLTYFQNEAQLDKSGLPSDRFFAERPEGSVSTLKIQRTQQEDSAVYLCASSEERTYEQYFGPGTRLTVT.

The chain uses TRBV5-6 and TRBJ2-7, with D perhaps matching TRBD2 (6 bases). Germline CDR1 SGHDT, CDR2 YYEEEE. This CDR3 has 16 residues. V dropped 6 bases and J dropped 2 bases, with 21 bases sitting between them. CDR3 sequence reads: CASNPGGGATPYEQYF. CDR3 in DNA: TGTGCCAGCAACCCAGGTGGAGGGGCCACCCCCTACGAGCAGTACTTC.

This clonotype was recorded a few times. The gene calls are TRBV5-1 and TRBJ2-5; 7 bases are a match to TRBD1. This CDR3 is built from 16 residues. Trimming at V came to 0 bases and at J to 4 bases, leaving 9 bases not matched to a gene. CDR1 is SGHRS, CDR2 YFSETQ, per germline. CDR3 protein: CASSLGPVTGLETQYF. The CDR3 DNA reads TGCGCCAGCAGCTTGGGACCGGTGACAGGGCTAGAGACCCAGTACTTC.

This clonotype was detected a few times. This CDR3 is CASSIRLAGDQFF. The CDR3 DNA reads TGTGCCAGCAGTATAAGACTAGCGGGGGACCAGTTCTTC. This chain uses TRBV27 with TRBJ2-1, with TRBD2 matching over 12 bases. Germline-derived CDR1 and CDR2 are MNHEY and SMNVEV (reference sequence). The CDR3 contains 13 residues. Unmatched junction bases numbered 6, after V lost 5 bases and J lost 13 bases.

V gene TRBV20-1 combines with J gene TRBJ2-1; the D is unclear. Germline V gene lookup returns CDR1 DFQATT and CDR2 SNEGSKA (reference sequence). CDR3 length equals 14 residues. V dropped 3 bases and J dropped 1 base, with 10 bases sitting between them. The CDR3 region has the DNA TGCAGTGCTAGCCTACGCATGTCCTACAATGAGCAGTTCTTC. It yields the protein CSASLRMSYNEQFF.

V gene TRBV20-1 combines with J gene TRBJ2-1; the D is unclear. V shed 3 bases and J shed 4 bases, with 10 bases lying between them. This CDR3 is 13 amino acids long. The germline gives CDR1 DFQATT, CDR2 SNEGSKA (reference sequence). This CDR3 is CSARELGYNEQFF. In DNA form, the CDR3 reads TGCAGTGCTAGGGAGCTAGGTTACAATGAGCAGTTCTTC.

In this sample, this clonotype turned up a few times. The genes are TRBV21-1 and TRBJ1-5. TRBV21-1 counts as a pseudogene. The CDR3 is 16 amino acids. The CDR3 here is CASSNPEGYSNQPQHF. The CDR3 DNA sequence: TGTGCCAGCAGCAATCCTGAGGGTTATAGCAATCAGCCCCAGCATTTT.

This clonotype was picked up a small number of times. The V call is TRBV7-2, the J call TRBJ1-6, with D hard to call. Trimming left V 2 bases short and J 8 bases short, with 13 bases between. CDR3 length: 15 amino acids. CDR1 SGHTA and CDR2 FQGNSA come from the germline V gene. CDR3 protein: CASSLNDGPYSPLHF. CDR3 DNA sequence: TGTGCCAGCAGCTTAAATGATGGTCCCTATTCACCCCTCCACTTT.

This chain connects TRBV20-1 to TRBJ1-5; 7 bases are a match to TRBD1. This CDR3 has 16 amino acids. CDR1 DFQATT and CDR2 SNEGSKA come from the germline V gene (reference sequence). Losses at the gene ends were 2 bases for V and 5 bases for J; bases not matched to a gene: 12. CDR3 DNA sequence: TGCAGTGCTAGATTGGTAGTTACAGGGGCGGATCAGCCCCAGCATTTT. Translation: CSARLVVTGADQPQHF.

This clonotype turned up a few times. The chain is built from TRBV7-2 and TRBJ2-7; TRBD1 matches at 8 bases. With 0 bases clipped from V and 7 bases from J, the junction kept 20 bases outside the gene matches. The germline V gene has CDR1 SGHTA and CDR2 FQGNSA. The length of the CDR3 is 19 residues. The CDR3 reads CASSLATFGQGEAGWEQYF. As DNA, the CDR3 is TGTGCCAGCAGCTTAGCTACCTTTGGACAGGGTGAGGCGGGGTGGGAGCAGTACTTC.

In its sample, this clonotype was seen a few times. This CDR3 is CATSLGRGTEAFF. In DNA form, the CDR3 reads TGTGCCACCAGTCTAGGTAGAGGCACTGAAGCTTTCTTT. The chain couples TRBV24-1 to TRBJ1-1; D is undetermined. CDR3 length: 13 amino acids. Trimming took 6 bases from V and 4 from J, leaving 11 bases between them. The V gene's germline CDR1 is KGHDR and CDR2 SFDVKD.

CDR3 DNA sequence: TGTGCCAGCAGCCCCCGGACAGCCCCTTACGAGCAGTACTTC. The encoded protein is CASSPRTAPYEQYF. The V call is TRBV14, the J call TRBJ2-7, with D maybe TRBD1 (6 bases). The germline V gene encodes CDR1 SGHDN and CDR2 FVKESK. V was cut by 4 bases and J by 4 bases, with 14 bases left in between. The CDR3 loop spans 14 amino acids.

This chain links TRBV15 with TRBJ2-5; 8 bases are a match to TRBD1. The V segment lost 4 bases and the J segment 0 bases; nucleotides outside the gene matches: 16. Germline V lookup: CDR1 LNHNV, CDR2 YYDKDF (reference sequence). The CDR3 loop spans 19 amino acids. The CDR3 reads CATSNIDYTGTGDQETQYF. The CDR3 DNA reads as TGTGCCACCAGCAATATAGATTACACCGGGACAGGCGACCAAGAGACCCAGTACTTC.

In DNA form, the CDR3 reads TGCGCCAGCAGCCAAGTGGCTGCCCTGTATGGCTACACCTTC. Translated: CASSQVAALYGYTF. This rearrangement joins TRBV4-1 to TRBJ1-2, with unresolved D. Trimming shortened V by 1 base and J by 5 bases, and 11 bases separated the two germline ends. CDR1 is MGHRA, CDR2 YSYEKL, per germline. The CDR3 consists of 14 residues.

The chain uses TRBV5-1 and TRBJ2-2; a possible D gene is TRBD1 (6 bases). This CDR3 is 16 amino acids long. Germline V lookup: CDR1 SGHRS, CDR2 YFSETQ. V shed 0 bases and J shed 5 bases, with 14 bases lying between them. CDR3 nucleotides: TGCGCCAGCAGCTTGGCCGTAACAGGGCGGACCGGGGAGCTGTTTTTT. This translates into CASSLAVTGRTGELFF.

This clonotype has only a few counts. The V and J genes are TRBV6-4 and TRBJ2-2; 10 bases are a match to TRBD1. After removal of 6 bases from V and 6 bases from J, the junction contained 10 bases not matched to a gene. This CDR3 spans 16 amino acids. Germline V gene sequence: CDR1 MRHNA, CDR2 SNTAGT. The CDR3, as DNA: TGTGCCAGCAGAGCCGGGACAGGGGATTCTGCCGGGGAGCTGTTTTTT. Amino acids: CASRAGTGDSAGELFF.